This TCR beta chain comes out of a study of T-cell memory formation after mild COVID-19. Whole-study results and caveats: Confirmation was lacking for SARS-CoV-2 specificity of second-wave clones that peaked on day 37. That cross-reactive memory joined was suggested by some responding clones appearing in pre-infection memory. While clones contracting from day 15 to 85 were balanced between CD4 and CD8, later expanders leaned CD4+.

This clonotype was seen a few times. Its specificity is not known. The germline V gene encodes CDR1 SEHNR and CDR2 FQNEAQ (reference sequence). The length of the CDR3 is 15 residues. V lost 2 bases to trimming and J lost 5 bases; unmatched junction nucleotides: 4. UMIs and sample barcodes were carried by the TCR alpha and TCR beta cDNA libraries that 5'RACE produced using constant-segment primers. Each CDR3 protein is one row after TCRdb ran MiXCR on the 5' RACE reads. Of around 320,000 distinct CDR3 sequences in the sample, approximately 14% are singletons; the top ten hold around 20%. The V gene is TRBV7-9, the J gene TRBJ2-2, with 8 bases identical to TRBD2. Sequenced material: PBMCs or a T cell subset sorted from them (not recorded which). This TCR was recovered from a man between 18 and 29 years old who had mild COVID-19 (a few samples of this study predate the infection). Cell type and time point are not known. Written as DNA, the CDR3 is TGTGCCAGCAGCTTATCGGTAGCGGGGACCGGGGAGCTGTTTTTT. Translation gives CASSLSVAGTGELFF. Full variable domain (outside the CDR3, taken from reference TRBV7-9 and TRBJ2-2): DTGVSQNPRHKITKRGQNVTFRCDPISEHNRLYWYRQTLGQGPEFLTYFQNEAQLEKSRLLSDRFSAERPKGSFSTLEIQRTEQGDSAMYLCASSLSVAGTGELFFGEGSRLTVL.